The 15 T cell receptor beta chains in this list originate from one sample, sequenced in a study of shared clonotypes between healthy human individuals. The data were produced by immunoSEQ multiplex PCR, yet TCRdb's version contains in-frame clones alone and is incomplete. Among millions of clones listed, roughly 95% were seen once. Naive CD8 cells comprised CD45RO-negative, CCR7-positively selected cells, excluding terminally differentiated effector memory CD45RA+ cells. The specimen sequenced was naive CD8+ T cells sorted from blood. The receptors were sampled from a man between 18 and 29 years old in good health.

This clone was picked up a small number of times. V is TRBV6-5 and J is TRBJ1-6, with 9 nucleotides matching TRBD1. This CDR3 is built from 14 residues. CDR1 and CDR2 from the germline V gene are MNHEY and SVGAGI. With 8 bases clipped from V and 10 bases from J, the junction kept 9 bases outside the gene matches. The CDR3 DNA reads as TGTGCCAGCGGACCACAGGGGGCATGGTCACCCCTCCACTTT. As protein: CASGPQGAWSPLHF.

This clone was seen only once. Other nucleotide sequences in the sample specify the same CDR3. CDR3 DNA: TGTGCCAGCAGCTGGGGCGTGTACGAGCAGTACTTC. The encoded protein is CASSWGVYEQYF. The chain uses TRBV5-6 and TRBJ2-7; D is possibly TRBD1 (5 bases). The CDR3 totals 12 residues. V was shortened by 3 bases and J by 4 bases, with 8 bases between the two germline ends. Germline lookup yields CDR1 SGHDT and CDR2 YYEEEE.

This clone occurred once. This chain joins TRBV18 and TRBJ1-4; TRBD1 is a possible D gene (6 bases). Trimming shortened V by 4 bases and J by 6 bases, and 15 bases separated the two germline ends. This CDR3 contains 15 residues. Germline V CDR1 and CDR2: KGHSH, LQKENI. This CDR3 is CASSRPKQGDEKLFF. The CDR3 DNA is TGTGCCAGCTCACGACCAAAACAGGGAGATGAAAAACTGTTTTTT.

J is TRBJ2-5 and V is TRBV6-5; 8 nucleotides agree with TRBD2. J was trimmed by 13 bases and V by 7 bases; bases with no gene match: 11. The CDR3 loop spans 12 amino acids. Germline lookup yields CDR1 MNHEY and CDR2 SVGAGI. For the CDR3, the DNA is TGTGCCAGCAACTCGGGACTAGAGGCGTGGTACTTC. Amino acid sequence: CASNSGLEAWYF.

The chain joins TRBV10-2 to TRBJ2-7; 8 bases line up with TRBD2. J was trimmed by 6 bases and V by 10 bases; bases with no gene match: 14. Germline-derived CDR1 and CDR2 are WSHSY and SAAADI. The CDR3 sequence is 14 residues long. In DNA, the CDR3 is TGCGCCACCCATTCCCCGGGAGGGCCCCTCGAGCAGTACTTC. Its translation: CATHSPGGPLEQYF.

The CDR3 is CAWSAASRDQPQHF. In DNA, the CDR3 is TGTGCCTGGAGTGCAGCTTCGAGGGATCAGCCCCAGCATTTT. The chain links TRBV30 to TRBJ1-5; D not certain. Germline-derived CDR1 and CDR2 are GTSNPN and SVGIG (reference sequence). CDR3 length equals 14 residues. The V end was cut by 1 base, the J end by 5 bases, with 12 bases between.

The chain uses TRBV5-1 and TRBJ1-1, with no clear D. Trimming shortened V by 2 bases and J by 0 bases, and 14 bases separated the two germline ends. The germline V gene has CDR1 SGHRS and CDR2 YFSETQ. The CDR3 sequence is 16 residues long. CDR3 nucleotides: TGCGCCAGCAGCTTAGAAAAGACCCGGGTGAACACTGAAGCTTTCTTT. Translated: CASSLEKTRVNTEAFF.

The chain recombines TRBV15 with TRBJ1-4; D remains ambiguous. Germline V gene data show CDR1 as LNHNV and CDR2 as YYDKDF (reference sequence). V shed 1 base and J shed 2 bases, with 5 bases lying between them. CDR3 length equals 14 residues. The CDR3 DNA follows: TGTGCCACCAGCAGAGGAAGGACTAATGAAAAACTGTTTTTT. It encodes CATSRGRTNEKLFF.

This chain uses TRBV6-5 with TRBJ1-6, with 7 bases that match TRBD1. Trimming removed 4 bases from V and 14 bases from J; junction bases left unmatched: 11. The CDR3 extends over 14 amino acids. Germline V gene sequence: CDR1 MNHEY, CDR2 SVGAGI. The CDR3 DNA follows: TGTGCCAGCAGTTCGACCGGGACAGATCTTTCCCTCCACTTT. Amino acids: CASSSTGTDLSLHF.

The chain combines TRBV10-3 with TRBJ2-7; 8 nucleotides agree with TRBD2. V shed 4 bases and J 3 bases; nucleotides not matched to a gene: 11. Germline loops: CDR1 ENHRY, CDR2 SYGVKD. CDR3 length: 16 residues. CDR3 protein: CAISGSSGGPRYEQYF. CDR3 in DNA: TGTGCCATCAGTGGCTCCAGCGGGGGCCCCCGCTACGAGCAGTACTTC.

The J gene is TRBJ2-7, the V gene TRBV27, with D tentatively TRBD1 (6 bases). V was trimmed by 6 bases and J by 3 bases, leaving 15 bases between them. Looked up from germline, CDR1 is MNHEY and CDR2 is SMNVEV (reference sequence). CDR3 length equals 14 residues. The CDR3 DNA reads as TGTGCCAGCAGCCCCCACCAGGGGAGCTACGAGCAGTACTTC. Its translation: CASSPHQGSYEQYF.

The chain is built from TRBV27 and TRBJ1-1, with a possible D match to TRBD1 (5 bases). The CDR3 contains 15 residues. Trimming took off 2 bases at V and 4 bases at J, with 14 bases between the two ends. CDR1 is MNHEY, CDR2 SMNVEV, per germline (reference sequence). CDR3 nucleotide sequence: TGTGCCAGCAGTTTAGGGGCGGGGCCGGGCACTGAAGCTTTCTTT. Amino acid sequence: CASSLGAGPGTEAFF.

The CDR3 DNA follows: TGTGCCAGCAGCGCCCGACTAGTATACTCAGATACGCAGTATTTT. Protein sequence: CASSARLVYSDTQYF. The rearrangement uses TRBV7-2 and TRBJ2-3, with D possibly matching TRBD2 (6 bases). Trimming took off 5 bases at V and 4 bases at J, with 16 bases between the two ends. The CDR3 totals 15 residues. Germline loops: CDR1 SGHTA, CDR2 FQGNSA.

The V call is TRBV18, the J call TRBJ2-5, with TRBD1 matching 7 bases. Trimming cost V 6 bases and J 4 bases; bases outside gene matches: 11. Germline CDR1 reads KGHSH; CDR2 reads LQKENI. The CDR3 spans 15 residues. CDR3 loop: CASSQGQLERETQYF. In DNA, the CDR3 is TGTGCCAGCTCGCAGGGACAGCTGGAGCGAGAGACCCAGTACTTC.

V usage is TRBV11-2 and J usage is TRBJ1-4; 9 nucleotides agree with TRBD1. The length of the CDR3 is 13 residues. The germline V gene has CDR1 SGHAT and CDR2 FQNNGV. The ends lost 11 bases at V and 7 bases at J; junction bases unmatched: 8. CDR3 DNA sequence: TGTGCCTCCCGGGACAGGGAAAGTGAAAAACTGTTTTTT. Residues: CASRDRESEKLFF.